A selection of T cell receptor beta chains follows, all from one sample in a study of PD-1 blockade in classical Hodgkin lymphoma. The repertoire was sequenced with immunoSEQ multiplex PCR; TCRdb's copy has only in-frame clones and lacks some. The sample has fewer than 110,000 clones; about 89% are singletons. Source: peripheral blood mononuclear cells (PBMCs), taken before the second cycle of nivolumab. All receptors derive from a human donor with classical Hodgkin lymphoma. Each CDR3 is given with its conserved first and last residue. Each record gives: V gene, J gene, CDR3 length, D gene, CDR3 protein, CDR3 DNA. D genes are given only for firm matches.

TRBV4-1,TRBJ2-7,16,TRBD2,CASSQEPSGGAGEQYF,TGCGCCAGCAGCCAAGAGCCTAGCGGGGGGGCCGGCGAGCAGTACTTC
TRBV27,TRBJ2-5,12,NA,CASSPGGETQYF,TGTGCCAGCAGTCCCGGTGGAGAGACCCAGTACTTC
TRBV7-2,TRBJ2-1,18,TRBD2,CATSRDLAGPSSYNEQFF,TGTGCCACCTCTAGGGATCTAGCGGGGCCAAGCTCCTACAATGAGCAGTTCTTC
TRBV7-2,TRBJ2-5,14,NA,CASSRGRIRETQYF,TGTGCCAGCAGCAGAGGACGGATCCGAGAGACCCAGTACTTC
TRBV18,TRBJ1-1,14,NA,CASSPGTRAPEAFF,TGTGCCAGCTCACCAGGGACACGCGCCCCCGAAGCTTTCTTT
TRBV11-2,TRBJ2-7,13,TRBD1,CASSPTGGYEQYF,TGTGCCAGCAGTCCGACAGGGGGCTACGAGCAGTACTTC
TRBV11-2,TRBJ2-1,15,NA,CASSEDDYSYNEQFF,TGTGCCAGCAGCGAAGACGACTACTCCTACAATGAGCAGTTCTTC
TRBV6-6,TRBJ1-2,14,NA,CASKSVGAPYGYTF,TGTGCCAGCAAGTCGGTAGGGGCCCCCTATGGCTACACCTTC
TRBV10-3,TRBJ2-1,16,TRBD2,CAISDPSGEPYNEQFF,TGTGCCATCAGTGACCCTAGCGGGGAGCCCTACAATGAGCAGTTCTTC
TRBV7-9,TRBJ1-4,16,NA,CASSPRQAATNEKLFF,TGTGCCAGCAGCCCGAGACAGGCTGCAACTAATGAAAAACTGTTTTTT